The present T cell receptor (beta chain) was sequenced within a study of CD8+CD57+ T cells in acquired aplastic anemia. Study at large: Sorted CD4+ and CD8+ cells gave an average of around 3 ug of DNA. Healthy donor CD4+ samples were sequenced to a depth that averaged roughly 9.9 million reads.

The CDR3 totals 13 residues. V lost 8 bases, J lost 5 bases, and 7 bases stayed unmatched. In germline, CDR1 is LNHDA, CDR2 SQIVND (reference sequence). This clonotype has ten or more counts. What it binds is unknown. The template used for profiling TCR beta VDJ and CDR3 was genomic DNA. TCRdb passed the reads through MiXCR, listing each CDR3 protein once. The data hold under 200,000 distinct CDR3 sequences, with approximately 43% observed a single time. Overall study findings and caveats: Over 25 CD8+ CDR3 sequences occurred in both the patients and the controls. Between the patient and control groups, CD8+ Simpson's diversity did not differ significantly.

The sequenced sample consisted of sorted CD4+, CD8+, or CD8+CD57+ T cells (not recorded which) from PBMCs. The chain joins TRBV19 to TRBJ1-1; 8 nucleotides line up with TRBD1. The sequence came from a human donor in good health. The CDR3 nucleotides are TGTGCCAGTCGAAGGACAGGGCGAACTGAAGCTTTCTTT. Translation gives CASRRTGRTEAFF.